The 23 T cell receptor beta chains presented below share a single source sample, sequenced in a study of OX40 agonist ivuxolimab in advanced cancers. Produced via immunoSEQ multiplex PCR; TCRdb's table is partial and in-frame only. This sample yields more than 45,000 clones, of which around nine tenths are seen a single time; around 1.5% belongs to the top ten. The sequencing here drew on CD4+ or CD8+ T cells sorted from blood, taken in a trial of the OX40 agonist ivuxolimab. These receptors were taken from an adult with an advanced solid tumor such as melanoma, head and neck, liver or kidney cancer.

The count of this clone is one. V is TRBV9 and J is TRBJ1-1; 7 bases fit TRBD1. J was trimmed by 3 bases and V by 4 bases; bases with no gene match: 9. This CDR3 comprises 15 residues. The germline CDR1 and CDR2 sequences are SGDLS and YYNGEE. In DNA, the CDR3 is TGTGCCAGCAGCCCAAGACAGGGCAGGGACACTGAAGCTTTCTTT. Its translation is CASSPRQGRDTEAFF. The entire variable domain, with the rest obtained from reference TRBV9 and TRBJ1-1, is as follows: DSGVTQTPKHLITATGQRVTLRCSPRSGDLSVYWYQQSLDQGLQFLIQYYNGEERAKGNILERFSAQQFPDLHSELNLSSLELGDSALYFCASSPRQGRDTEAFFGQGTRLTVV.

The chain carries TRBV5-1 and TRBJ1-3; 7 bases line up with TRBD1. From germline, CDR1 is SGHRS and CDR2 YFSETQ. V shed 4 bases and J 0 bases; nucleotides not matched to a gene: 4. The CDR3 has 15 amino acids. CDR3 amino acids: CASSQDRSSGNTIYF. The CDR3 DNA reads TGCGCCAGCAGCCAGGACAGGAGCTCTGGAAACACCATATATTTT.

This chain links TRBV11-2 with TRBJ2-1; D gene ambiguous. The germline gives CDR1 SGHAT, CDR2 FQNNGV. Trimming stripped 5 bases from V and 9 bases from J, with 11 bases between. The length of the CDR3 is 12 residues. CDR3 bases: TGTGCCAGCAGCCCAATTGATAGTGAGCAGTTCTTC. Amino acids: CASSPIDSEQFF.

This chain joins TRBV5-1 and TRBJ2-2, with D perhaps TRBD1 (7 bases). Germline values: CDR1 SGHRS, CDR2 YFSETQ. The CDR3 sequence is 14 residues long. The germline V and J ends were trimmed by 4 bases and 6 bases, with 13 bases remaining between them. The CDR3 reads CASSPTGEAGELFF. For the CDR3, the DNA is TGCGCCAGCAGCCCCACAGGGGAGGCCGGGGAGCTGTTTTTT.

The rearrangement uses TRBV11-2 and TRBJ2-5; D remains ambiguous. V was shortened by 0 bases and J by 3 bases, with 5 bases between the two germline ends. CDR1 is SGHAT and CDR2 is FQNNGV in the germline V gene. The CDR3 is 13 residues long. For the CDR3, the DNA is TGTGCCAGCAGCTTAGAGGGAAAAGAGACCCAGTACTTC. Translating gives CASSLEGKETQYF.

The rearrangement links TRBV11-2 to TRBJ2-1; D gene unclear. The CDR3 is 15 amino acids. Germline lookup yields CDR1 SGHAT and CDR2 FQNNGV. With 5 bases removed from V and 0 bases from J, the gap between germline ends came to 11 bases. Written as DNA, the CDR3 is TGTGCCAGCAGCCGCTGGGGAAGCTCCTACAATGAGCAGTTCTTC. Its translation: CASSRWGSSYNEQFF.

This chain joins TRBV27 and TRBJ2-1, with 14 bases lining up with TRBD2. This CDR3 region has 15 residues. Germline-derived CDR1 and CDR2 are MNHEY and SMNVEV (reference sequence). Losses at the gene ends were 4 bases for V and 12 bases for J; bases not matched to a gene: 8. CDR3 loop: CASSSRLAGGYLQFF. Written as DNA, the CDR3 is TGTGCCAGCAGTTCTCGACTAGCGGGAGGGTATTTGCAGTTCTTC.

The CDR3 here is CASSVETPPYEQYF. For the CDR3, the DNA is TGTGCCAGCAGCGTAGAGACTCCGCCCTACGAGCAGTACTTC. The chain carries TRBV9 and TRBJ2-7; D unresolved. Trimming removed 0 bases at V and 2 bases at J, with 9 bases between. Germline V gene lookup returns CDR1 SGDLS and CDR2 YYNGEE. This CDR3 contains 14 residues. The variable domain in full, with the rest retrieved from reference TRBV9 and TRBJ2-7, is DSGVTQTPKHLITATGQRVTLRCSPRSGDLSVYWYQQSLDQGLQFLIQYYNGEERAKGNILERFSAQQFPDLHSELNLSSLELGDSALYFCASSVETPPYEQYFGPGTRLTVT.

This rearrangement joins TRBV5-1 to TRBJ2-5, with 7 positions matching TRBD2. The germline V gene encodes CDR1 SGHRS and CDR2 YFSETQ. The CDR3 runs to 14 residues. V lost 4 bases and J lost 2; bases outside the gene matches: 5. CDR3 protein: CASSRGTTQETQYF. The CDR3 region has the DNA TGCGCCAGCAGCCGAGGGACTACGCAAGAGACCCAGTACTTC.

In DNA form, the CDR3 reads TGTGCCAGCAGCGTAGGTTGGGGGAATATACACGAGCAGTACTTC. It translates to CASSVGWGNIHEQYF. This sequence joins TRBV9 and TRBJ2-7; D is tentatively TRBD1 or TRBD2 (5 bases each). V was cut by 0 bases and J by 5 bases, with 15 bases left in between. There are 15 residues in the CDR3. Germline assignment: CDR1 SGDLS and CDR2 YYNGEE.

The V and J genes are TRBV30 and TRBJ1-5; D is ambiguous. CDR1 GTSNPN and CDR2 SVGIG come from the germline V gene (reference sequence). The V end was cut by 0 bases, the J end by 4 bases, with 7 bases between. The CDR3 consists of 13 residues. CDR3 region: CAWSVLGNQPQHF. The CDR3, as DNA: TGTGCCTGGAGTGTACTTGGAAATCAGCCCCAGCATTTT.

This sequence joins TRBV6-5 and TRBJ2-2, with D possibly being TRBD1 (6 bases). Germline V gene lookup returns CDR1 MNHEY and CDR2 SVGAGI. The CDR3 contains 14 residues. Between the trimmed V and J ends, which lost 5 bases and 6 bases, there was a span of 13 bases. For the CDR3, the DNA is TGTGCCAGCAGTGCGGAGGCAGGGGCCGGGGAGCTGTTTTTT. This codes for CASSAEAGAGELFF.

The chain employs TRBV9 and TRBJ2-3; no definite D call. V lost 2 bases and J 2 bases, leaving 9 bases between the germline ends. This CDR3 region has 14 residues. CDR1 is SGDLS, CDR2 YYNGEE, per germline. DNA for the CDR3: TGTGCCAGCAGCGTGGGCTTACCCACAGATACGCAGTATTTT. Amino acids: CASSVGLPTDTQYF. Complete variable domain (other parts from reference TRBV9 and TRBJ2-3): DSGVTQTPKHLITATGQRVTLRCSPRSGDLSVYWYQQSLDQGLQFLIQYYNGEERAKGNILERFSAQQFPDLHSELNLSSLELGDSALYFCASSVGLPTDTQYFGPGTRLTVL.

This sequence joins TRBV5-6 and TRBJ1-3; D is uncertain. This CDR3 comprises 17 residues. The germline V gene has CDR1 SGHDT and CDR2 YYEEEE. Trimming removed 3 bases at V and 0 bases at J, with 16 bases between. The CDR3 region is CASSSVSQVDSGNTIYF. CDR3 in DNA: TGTGCCAGCAGCTCCGTATCTCAAGTAGACTCTGGAAACACCATATATTTT.

CDR3 coding DNA: TGTGCCAGCAGCTTGGACCGCGGGGACACTGAAGCTTTCTTT. This codes for CASSLDRGDTEAFF. The genes are TRBV5-4 and TRBJ1-1, with D uncertain. Trimming removed 0 bases at V and 3 bases at J, with 9 bases between. Germline assignment: CDR1 SGHNT and CDR2 YYREEE (reference sequence). The CDR3 contains 14 residues. The entire variable domain, with the rest obtained from reference TRBV5-4 and TRBJ1-1, is as follows: ETGVTQSPTHLIKTRGQQVTLRCSSQSGHNTVSWYQQALGQGPQFIFQYYREEENGRGNFPPRFSGLQFPNYSSELNVNALELDDSALYLCASSLDRGDTEAFFGQGTRLTVV.

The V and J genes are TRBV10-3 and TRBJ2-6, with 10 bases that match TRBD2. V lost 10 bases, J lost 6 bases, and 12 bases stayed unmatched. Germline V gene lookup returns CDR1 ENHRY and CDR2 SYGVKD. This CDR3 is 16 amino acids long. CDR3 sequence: CASLAGASGVANVLTF. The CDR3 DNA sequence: TGTGCCAGTCTAGCGGGAGCCTCCGGAGTGGCCAACGTCCTGACTTTC.

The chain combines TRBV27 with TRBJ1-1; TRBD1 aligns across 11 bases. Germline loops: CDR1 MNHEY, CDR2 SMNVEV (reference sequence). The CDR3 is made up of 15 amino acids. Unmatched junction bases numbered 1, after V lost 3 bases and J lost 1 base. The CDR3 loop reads CASSLGTGGNTEAFF. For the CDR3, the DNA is TGTGCCAGCAGTTTGGGGACAGGGGGGAACACTGAAGCTTTCTTT.

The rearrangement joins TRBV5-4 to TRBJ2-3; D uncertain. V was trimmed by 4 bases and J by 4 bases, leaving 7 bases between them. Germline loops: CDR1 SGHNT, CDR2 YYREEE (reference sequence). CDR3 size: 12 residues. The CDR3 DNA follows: TGTGCCAGCAGCGCGACCGCAGATACGCAGTATTTT. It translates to CASSATADTQYF.

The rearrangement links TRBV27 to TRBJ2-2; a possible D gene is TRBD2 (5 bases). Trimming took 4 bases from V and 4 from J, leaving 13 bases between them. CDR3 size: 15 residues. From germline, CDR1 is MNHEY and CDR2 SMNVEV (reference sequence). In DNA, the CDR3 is TGTGCCAGCAGTTACGCCCCGCGGGCCACCGGGGAGCTGTTTTTT. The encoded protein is CASSYAPRATGELFF.

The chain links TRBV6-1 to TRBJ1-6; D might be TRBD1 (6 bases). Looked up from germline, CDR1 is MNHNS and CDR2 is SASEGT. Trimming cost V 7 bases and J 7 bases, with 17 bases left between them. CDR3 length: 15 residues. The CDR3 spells CASNSPPGANSPLHF. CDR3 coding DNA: TGTGCCAGCAACTCTCCCCCGGGGGCAAATTCACCCCTCCACTTT.

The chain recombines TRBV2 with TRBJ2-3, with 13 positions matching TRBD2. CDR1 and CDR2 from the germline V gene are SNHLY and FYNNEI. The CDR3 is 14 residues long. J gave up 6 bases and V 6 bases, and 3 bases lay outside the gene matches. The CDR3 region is CASSPTSGGDTQYF. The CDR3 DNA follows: TGTGCCAGCAGCCCGACTAGCGGGGGGGATACGCAGTATTTT.

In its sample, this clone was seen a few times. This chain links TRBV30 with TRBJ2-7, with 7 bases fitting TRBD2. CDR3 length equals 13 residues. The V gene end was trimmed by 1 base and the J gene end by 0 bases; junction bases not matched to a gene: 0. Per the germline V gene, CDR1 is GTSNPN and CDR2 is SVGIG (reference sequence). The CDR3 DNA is TGTGCCTGGAGTGGCGGGAGCTCCTACGAGCAGTACTTC. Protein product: CAWSGGSSYEQYF.

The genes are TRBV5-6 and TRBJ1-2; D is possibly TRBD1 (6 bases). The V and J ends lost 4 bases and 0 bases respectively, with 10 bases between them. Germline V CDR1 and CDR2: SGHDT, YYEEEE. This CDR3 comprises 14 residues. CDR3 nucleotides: TGTGCCAGCAGCCTGGGGGCGGCTAACTATGGCTACACCTTC. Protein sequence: CASSLGAANYGYTF.